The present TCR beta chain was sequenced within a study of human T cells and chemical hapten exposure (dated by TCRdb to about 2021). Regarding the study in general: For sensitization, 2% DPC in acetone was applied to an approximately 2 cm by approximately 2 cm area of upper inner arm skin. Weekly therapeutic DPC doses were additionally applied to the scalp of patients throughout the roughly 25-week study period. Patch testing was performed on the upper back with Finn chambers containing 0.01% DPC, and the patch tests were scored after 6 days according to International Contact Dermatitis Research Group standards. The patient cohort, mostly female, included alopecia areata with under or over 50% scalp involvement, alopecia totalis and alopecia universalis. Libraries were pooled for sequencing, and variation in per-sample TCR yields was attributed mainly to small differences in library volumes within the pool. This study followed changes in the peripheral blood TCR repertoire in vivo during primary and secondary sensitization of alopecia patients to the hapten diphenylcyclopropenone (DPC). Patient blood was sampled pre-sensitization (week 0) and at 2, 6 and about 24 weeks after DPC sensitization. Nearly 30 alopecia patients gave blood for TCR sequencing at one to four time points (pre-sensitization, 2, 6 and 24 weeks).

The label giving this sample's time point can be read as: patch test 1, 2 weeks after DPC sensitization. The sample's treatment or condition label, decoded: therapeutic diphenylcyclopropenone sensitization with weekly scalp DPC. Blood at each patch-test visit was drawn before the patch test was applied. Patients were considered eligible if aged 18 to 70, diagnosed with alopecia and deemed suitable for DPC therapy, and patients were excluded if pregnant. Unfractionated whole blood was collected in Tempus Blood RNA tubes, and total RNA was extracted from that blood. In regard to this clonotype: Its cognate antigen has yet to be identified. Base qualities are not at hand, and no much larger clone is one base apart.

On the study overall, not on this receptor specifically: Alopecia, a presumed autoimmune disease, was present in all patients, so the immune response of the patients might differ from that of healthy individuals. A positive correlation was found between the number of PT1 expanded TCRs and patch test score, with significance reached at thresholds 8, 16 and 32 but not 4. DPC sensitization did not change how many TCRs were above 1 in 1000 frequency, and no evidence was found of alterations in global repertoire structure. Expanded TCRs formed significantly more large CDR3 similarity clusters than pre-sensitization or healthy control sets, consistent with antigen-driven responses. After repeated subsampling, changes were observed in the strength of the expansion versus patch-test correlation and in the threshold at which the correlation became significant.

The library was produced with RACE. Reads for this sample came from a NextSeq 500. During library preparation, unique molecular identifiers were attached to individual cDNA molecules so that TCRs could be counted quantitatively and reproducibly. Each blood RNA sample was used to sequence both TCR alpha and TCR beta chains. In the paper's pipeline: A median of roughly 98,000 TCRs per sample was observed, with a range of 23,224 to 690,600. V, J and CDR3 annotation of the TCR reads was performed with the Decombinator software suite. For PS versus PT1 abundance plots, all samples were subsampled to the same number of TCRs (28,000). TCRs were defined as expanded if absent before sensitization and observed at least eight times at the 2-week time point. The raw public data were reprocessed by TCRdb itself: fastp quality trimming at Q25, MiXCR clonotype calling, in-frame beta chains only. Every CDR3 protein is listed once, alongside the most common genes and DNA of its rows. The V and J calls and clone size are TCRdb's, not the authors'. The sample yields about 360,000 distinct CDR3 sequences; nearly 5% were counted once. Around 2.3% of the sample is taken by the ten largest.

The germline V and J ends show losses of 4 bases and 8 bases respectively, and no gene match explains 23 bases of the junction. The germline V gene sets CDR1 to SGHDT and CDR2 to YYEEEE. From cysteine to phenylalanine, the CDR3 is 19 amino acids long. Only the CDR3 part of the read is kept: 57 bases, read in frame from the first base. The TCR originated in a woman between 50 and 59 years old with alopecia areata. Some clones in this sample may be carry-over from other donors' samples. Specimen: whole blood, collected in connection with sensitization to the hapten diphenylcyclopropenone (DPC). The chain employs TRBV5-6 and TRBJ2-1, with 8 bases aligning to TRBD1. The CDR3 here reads CASSAGAKTRTGKRYEQFF. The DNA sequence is TGTGCCAGCAGCGCCGGTGCCAAGACTCGGACAGGGAAGAGGTATGAGCAGTTCTTC.